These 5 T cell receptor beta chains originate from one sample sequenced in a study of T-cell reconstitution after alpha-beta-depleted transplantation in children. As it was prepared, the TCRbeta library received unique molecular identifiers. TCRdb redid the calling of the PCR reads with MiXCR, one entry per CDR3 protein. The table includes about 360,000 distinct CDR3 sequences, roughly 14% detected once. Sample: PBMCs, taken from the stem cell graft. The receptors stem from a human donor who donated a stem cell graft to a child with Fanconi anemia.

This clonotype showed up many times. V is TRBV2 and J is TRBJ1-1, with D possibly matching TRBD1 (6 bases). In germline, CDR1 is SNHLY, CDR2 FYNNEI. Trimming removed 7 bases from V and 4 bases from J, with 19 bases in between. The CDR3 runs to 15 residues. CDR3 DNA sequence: TGTGCCAGCAAAAGTAGGCAGGGGCGGTCCACTGAAGCTTTCTTT. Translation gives CASKSRQGRSTEAFF.

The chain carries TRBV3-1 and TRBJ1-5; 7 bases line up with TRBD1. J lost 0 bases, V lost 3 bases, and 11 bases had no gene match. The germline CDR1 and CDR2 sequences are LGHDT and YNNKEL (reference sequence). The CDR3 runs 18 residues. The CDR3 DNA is TGTGCCAGCAGCCAGTTACCGGGACAGTTATATAGCAATCAGCCCCAGCATTTT. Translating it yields CASSQLPGQLYSNQPQHF.

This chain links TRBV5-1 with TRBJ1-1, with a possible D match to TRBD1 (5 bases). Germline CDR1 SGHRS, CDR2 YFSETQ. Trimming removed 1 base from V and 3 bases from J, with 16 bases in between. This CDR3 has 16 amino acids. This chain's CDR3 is CASSLQIRDEDTEAFF. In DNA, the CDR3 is TGCGCCAGCAGCTTGCAGATCAGGGACGAGGACACTGAAGCTTTCTTT.

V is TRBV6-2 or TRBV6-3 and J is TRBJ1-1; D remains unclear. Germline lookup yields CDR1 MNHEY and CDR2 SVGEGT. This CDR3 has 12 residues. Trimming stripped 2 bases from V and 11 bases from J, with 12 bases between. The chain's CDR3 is CASSYGSLGAFF. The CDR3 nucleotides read TGTGCCAGCAGTTACGGGTCTCTCGGGGCTTTCTTT.

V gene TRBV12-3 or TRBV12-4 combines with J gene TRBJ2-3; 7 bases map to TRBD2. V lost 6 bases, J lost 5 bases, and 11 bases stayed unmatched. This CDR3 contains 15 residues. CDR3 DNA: TGTGCCAGCAGCCGATATCCGGGAGGAGAAGATACGCAGTATTTT. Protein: CASSRYPGGEDTQYF.